This T cell receptor beta chain stems from a study of vaccination effects on CD4 cells after COVID-19. General observations from the study: Marked contraction was observed in infection-induced and vaccine-induced clones late after vaccination. The study dataset contains few convalescent patients and includes no early post-infection timepoints.

TCRdb's table, derived via immunoSEQ multiplex PCR, lists solely in-frame clones and lacks some. Among tens of thousands of clones, around 76% were seen once, and the ten largest hold 1.5% to 2%. With the ViraFEST assay, the study expanded antigen-specific CD4+ T cells using viral peptide pools, then sequenced them. Upon completion of around ten days in culture, CD4+ T cells were isolated. Absence of prior SARS-CoV-2 infection characterized the vaccine recipients, who showed negative nucleocapsid antibodies. Regarding this clone: The antigen is not known.

CDR1 is MNHEY and CDR2 is SVGEGT in the germline V gene. With 1 base removed from V and 0 bases from J, the gap between germline ends came to 2 bases. This CDR3 region has 13 residues. The TCR was taken from a human donor who received a COVID-19 vaccine. The material sequenced was CD4+ T cells from PBMCs cultured with HCoV-229E spike peptides, taken before COVID-19 vaccination. This chain joins TRBV6-2 or TRBV6-3 and TRBJ2-3; no firm D call. CDR3 nucleotide sequence: TGTGCCAGCAGTTACTTTAGCACAGATACGCAGTATTTT. Encoded protein: CASSYFSTDTQYF.